One sample yielded the 6 T cell receptor beta chains listed below, sequenced in a study of T cell responses to AZD1222 COVID-19 vaccine. The repertoire was sequenced with immunoSEQ multiplex PCR; TCRdb's copy has only in-frame clones and lacks some. Among 60,000 to 75,000 clones, over 75% were seen once, and the ten largest hold approximately 18%. This specimen consisted of peripheral blood, obtained on day 0 of AZD1222 vaccination. These receptors all stem from an adult in good health.

This rearrangement joins TRBV5-1 to TRBJ1-1; the D gene is possibly TRBD1 (5 bases). CDR3 size: 14 residues. Trimming took 0 bases from V and 4 from J, leaving 10 bases between them. The germline V gene has CDR1 SGHRS and CDR2 YFSETQ. CDR3 nucleotide sequence: TGCGCCAGCAGCTTGGTGGGGGTTAGCACTGAAGCTTTCTTT. Translated, it gives CASSLVGVSTEAFF.

This clone was counted a few times. The J gene is TRBJ1-3, the V gene TRBV9; D is ambiguous. Germline V gene data show CDR1 as SGDLS and CDR2 as YYNGEE. The CDR3 loop spans 16 amino acids. V was pared by 0 bases and J by 2 bases, with 12 bases between. The CDR3 sequence: CASSVEPGNPGNTIYF. The CDR3 DNA is TGTGCCAGCAGCGTAGAGCCGGGGAACCCTGGAAACACCATATATTTT. Complete variable domain (other parts from reference TRBV9 and TRBJ1-3): DSGVTQTPKHLITATGQRVTLRCSPRSGDLSVYWYQQSLDQGLQFLIQYYNGEERAKGNILERFSAQQFPDLHSELNLSSLELGDSALYFCASSVEPGNPGNTIYFGEGSWLTVV.

This clone was found a few times. The chain joins TRBV30 to TRBJ1-1; D is ambiguous. This CDR3 region has 13 residues. Trimming cost V 0 bases and J 1 base, with 6 bases left between them. Germline CDR1 and CDR2: GTSNPN and SVGIG (reference sequence). CDR3 nucleotide sequence: TGTGCCTGGAGTGTACAGACGAACACTGAAGCTTTCTTT. Amino acid sequence: CAWSVQTNTEAFF. Together with reference TRBV30 and TRBJ1-1, the CDR3 gives the full variable domain: SQTIHQWPATLVQPVGSPLSLECTVEGTSNPNLYWYRQAAGRGLQLLFYSVGIGQISSEVPQNLSASRPQDRQFILSSKKLLLSDSGFYLCAWSVQTNTEAFFGQGTRLTVV.

The chain joins TRBV9 to TRBJ2-1; 7 positions match TRBD2. The CDR3 is 15 residues long. Germline V gene data show CDR1 as SGDLS and CDR2 as YYNGEE. V shed 4 bases, J shed 4 bases, and the junction held 8 bases outside the gene matches. CDR3 sequence (DNA): TGTGCCAGCAGCAGTAGCGGGTGGGGATACAATGAGCAGTTCTTC. Encoded protein: CASSSSGWGYNEQFF.

This sequence joins TRBV4-2 and TRBJ2-7; TRBD1 aligns across 7 bases. CDR1 and CDR2 (germline): LGHNA, YNFKEQ. The CDR3 sequence is 10 residues long. The V and J ends lost 3 bases and 12 bases, in that order; junction bases with no gene match: 2. The CDR3 sequence is CASSQDRLYF. The CDR3 nucleotides are TGTGCCAGCAGCCAGGACAGGCTGTACTTC.

This chain uses TRBV3-1 (or the pseudogene TRBV3-2) with TRBJ2-3, with a weak D call TRBD1 (5 bases). Trimming took 4 bases from V and 6 from J, leaving 11 bases between them. The CDR3 runs to 13 residues. Germline CDR1 is LGHDT and CDR2 is YNNKEL (reference sequence). The CDR3 here is CASSPGLGDTQYF. For the CDR3, the DNA is TGTGCCAGCAGCCCAGGGTTAGGGGATACGCAGTATTTT.